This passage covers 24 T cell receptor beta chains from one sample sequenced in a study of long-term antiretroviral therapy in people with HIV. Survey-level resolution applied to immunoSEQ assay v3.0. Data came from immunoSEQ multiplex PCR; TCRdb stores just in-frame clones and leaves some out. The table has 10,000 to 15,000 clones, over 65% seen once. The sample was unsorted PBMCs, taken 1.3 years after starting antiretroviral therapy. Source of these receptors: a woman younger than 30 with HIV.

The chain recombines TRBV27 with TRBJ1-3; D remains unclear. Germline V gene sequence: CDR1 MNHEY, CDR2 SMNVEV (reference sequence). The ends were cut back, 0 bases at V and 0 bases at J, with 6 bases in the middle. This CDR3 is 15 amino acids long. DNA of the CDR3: TGTGCCAGCAGTTTATCGAGTGACTCTGGAAACACCATATATTTT. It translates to CASSLSSDSGNTIYF.

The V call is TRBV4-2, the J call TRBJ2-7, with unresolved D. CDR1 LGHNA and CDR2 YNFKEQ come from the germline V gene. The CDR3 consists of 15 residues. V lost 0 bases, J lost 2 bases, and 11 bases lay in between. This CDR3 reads CASSQDLARPYEQYF. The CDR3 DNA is TGTGCCAGCAGCCAAGATTTAGCCCGTCCCTACGAGCAGTACTTC.

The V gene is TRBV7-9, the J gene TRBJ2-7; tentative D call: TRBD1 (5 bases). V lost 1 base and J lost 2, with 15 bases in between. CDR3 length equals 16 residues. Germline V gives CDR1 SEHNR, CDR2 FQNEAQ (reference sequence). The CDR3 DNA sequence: TGTGCCAGCAGCTTAGAGTGGGGCCCAAGGCCCTACGAGCAGTACTTC. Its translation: CASSLEWGPRPYEQYF.

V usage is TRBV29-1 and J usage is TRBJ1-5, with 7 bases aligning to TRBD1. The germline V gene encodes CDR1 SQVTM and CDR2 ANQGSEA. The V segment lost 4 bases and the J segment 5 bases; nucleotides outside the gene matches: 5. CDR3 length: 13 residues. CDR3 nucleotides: TGCAGCGTTGTAGGGCAGGGGGATCAGCCCCAGCATTTT. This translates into CSVVGQGDQPQHF.

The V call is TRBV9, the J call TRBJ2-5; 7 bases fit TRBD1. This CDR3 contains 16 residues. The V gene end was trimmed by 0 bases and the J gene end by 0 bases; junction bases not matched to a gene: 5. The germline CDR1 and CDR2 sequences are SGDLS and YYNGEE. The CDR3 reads CASSVVGGRNQETQYF. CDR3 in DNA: TGTGCCAGCAGCGTAGTAGGGGGCAGAAACCAAGAGACCCAGTACTTC.

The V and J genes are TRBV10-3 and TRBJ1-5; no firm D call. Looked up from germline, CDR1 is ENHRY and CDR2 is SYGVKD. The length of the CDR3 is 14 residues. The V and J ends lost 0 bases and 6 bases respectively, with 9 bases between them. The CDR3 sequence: CAISESRWGQPQHF. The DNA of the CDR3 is TGTGCCATCAGTGAGTCCCGTTGGGGTCAGCCCCAGCATTTT.

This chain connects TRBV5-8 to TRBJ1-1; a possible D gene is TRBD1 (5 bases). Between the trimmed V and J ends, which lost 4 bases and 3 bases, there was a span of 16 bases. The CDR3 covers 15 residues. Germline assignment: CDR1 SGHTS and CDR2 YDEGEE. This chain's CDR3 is CASSPNWGGDTEAFF. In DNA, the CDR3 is TGTGCCAGCAGCCCCAACTGGGGAGGGGACACTGAAGCTTTCTTT.

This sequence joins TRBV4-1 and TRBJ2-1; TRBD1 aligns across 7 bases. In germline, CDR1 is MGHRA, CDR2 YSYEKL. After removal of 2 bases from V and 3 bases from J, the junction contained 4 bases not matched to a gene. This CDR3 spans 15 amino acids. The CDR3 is CASSQPGTVYNEQFF. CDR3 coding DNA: TGCGCCAGCAGCCAACCCGGGACAGTCTACAATGAGCAGTTCTTC.

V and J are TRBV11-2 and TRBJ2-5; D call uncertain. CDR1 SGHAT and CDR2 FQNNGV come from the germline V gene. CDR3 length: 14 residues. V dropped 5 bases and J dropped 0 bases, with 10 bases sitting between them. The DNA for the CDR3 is TGTGCCAGCAGCACGTTGCTTAACCAAGAGACCCAGTACTTC. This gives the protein CASSTLLNQETQYF.

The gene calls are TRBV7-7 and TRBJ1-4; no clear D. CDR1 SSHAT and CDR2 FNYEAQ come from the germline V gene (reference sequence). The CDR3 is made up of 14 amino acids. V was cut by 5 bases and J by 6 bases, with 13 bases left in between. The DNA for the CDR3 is TGTGCCAGCAGCCCTGGAGTTTATTATGAAAAACTGTTTTTT. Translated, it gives CASSPGVYYEKLFF.

CDR3 amino acids: CASSLAGYSGNTIYF. Written as DNA, the CDR3 is TGTGCCAGCAGCTTGGCCGGGTACTCTGGAAACACCATATATTTT. The chain combines TRBV5-4 with TRBJ1-3; D gene unclear. V was trimmed by 0 bases and J by 0 bases, leaving 7 bases between them. Germline V lookup: CDR1 SGHNT, CDR2 YYREEE (reference sequence). This CDR3 comprises 15 residues.

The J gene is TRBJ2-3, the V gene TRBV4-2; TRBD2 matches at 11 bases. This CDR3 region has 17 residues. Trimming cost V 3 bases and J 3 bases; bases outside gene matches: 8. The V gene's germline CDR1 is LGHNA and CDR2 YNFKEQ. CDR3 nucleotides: TGTGCCAGCAGCCACTCTACTAGCGGGGGAGGGACAGATACGCAGTATTTT. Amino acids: CASSHSTSGGGTDTQYF.

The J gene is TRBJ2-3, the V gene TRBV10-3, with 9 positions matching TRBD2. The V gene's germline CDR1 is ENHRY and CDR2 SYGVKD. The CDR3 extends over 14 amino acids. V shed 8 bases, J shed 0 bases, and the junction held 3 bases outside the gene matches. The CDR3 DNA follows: TGTGCCATCGGACTAGCGAGTAGCACAGATACGCAGTATTTT. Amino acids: CAIGLASSTDTQYF.

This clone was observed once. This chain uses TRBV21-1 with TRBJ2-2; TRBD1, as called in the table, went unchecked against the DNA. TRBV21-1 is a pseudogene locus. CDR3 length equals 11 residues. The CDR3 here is CASSLHGELFF. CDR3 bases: TGTGCCAGCAGTTTACACGGGGAGCTGTTTTTT.

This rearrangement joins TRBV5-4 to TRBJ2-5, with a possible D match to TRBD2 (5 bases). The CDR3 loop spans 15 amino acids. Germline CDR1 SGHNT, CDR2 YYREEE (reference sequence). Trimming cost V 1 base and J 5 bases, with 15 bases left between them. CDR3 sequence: CASSLSASTGETQYF. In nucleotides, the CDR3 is TGTGCCAGCAGCTTGAGCGCCTCCACGGGGGAGACCCAGTACTTC.

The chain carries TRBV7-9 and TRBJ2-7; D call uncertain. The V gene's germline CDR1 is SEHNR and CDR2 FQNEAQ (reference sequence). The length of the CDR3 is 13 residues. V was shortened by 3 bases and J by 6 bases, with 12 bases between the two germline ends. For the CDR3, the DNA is TGTGCCAGCAGCTTTAACTCCTGGGGCGAGCAGTACTTC. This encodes CASSFNSWGEQYF.

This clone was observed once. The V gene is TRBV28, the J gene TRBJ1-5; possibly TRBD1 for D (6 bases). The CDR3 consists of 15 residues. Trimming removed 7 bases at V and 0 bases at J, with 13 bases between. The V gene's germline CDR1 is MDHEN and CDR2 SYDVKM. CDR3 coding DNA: TGTGCCAGCATTGAGGGGGTTTTTAGCAATCAGCCCCAGCATTTT. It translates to CASIEGVFSNQPQHF.

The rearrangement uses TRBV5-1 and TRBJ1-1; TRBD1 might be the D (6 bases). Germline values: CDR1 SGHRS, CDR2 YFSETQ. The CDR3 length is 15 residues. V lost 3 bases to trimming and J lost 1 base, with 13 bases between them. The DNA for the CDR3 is TGCGCCAGCAGCTCCGCAGGGGCGGGGAACACTGAAGCTTTCTTT. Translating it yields CASSSAGAGNTEAFF.

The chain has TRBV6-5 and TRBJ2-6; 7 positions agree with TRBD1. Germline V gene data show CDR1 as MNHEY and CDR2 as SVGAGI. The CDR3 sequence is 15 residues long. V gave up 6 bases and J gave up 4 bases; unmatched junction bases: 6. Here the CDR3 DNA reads TGTGCCAGCAGGAAAACAGGGGCGGGGGCCAACGTCCTGACTTTC. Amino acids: CASRKTGAGANVLTF.

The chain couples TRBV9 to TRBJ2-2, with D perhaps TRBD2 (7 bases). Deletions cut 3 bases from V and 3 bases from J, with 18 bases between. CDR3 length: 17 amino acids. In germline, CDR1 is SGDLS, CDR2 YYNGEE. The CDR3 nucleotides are TGTGCCAGCAGCGCCAACCACAGGGAGGGGGACACCGGGGAGCTGTTTTTT. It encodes CASSANHREGDTGELFF.

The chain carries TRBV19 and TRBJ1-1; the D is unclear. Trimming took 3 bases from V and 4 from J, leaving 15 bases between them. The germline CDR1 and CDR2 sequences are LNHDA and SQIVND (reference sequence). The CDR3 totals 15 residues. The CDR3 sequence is CASSMSLGVSTEAFF. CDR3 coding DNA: TGTGCCAGTAGTATGTCCCTCGGGGTGAGCACTGAAGCTTTCTTT.

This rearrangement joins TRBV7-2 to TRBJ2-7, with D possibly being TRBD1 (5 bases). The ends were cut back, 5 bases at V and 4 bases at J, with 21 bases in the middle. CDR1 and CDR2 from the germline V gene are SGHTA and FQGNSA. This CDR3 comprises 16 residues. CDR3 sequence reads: CASSPRGSTSRYEQYF. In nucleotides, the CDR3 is TGTGCCAGCAGCCCAAGGGGCTCTACTTCTCGGTACGAGCAGTACTTC.

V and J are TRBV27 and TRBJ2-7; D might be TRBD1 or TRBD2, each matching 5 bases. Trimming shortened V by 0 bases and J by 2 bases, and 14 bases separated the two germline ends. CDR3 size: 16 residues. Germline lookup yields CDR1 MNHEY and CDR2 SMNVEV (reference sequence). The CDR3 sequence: CASSLSFSQGAYEQYF. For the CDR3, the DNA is TGTGCCAGCAGTTTATCTTTTAGCCAGGGAGCCTACGAGCAGTACTTC.

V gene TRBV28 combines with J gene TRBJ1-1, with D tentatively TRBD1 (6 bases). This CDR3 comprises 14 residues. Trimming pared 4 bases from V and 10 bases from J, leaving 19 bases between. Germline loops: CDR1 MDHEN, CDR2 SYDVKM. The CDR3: CASSSIWSGEGAFF. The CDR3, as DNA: TGTGCCAGCAGTTCGATCTGGTCAGGGGAGGGAGCTTTCTTT. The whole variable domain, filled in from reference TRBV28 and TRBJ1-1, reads DVKVTQSSRYLVKRTGEKVFLECVQDMDHENMFWYRQDPGLGLRLIYFSYDVKMKEKGDIPEGYSVSREKKERFSLILESASTNQTSMYLCASSSIWSGEGAFFGQGTRLTVV.